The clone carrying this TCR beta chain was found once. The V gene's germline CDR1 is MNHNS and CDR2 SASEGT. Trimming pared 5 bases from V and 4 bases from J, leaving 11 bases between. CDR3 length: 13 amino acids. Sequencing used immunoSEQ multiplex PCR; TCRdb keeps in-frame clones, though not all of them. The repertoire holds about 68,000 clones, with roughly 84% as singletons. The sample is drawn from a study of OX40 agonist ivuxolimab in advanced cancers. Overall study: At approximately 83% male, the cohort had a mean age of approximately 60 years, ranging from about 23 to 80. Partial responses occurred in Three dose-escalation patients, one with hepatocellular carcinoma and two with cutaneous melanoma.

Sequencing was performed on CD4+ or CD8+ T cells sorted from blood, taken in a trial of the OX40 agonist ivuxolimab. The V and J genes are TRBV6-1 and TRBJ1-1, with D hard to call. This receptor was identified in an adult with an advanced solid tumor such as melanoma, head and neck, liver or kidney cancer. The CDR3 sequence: CASSPRKATEAFF. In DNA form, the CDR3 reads TGTGCCAGCAGTCCCCGGAAGGCCACTGAAGCTTTCTTT.